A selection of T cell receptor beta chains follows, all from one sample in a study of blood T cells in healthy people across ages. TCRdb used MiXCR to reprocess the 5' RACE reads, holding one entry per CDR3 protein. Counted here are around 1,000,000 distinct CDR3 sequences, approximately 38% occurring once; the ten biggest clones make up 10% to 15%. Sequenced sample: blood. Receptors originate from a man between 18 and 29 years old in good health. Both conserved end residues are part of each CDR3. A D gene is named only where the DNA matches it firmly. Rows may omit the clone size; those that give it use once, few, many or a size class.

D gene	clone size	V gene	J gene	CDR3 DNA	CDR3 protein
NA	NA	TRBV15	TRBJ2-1	TGTGCCACCAGCAGAGTTTCAGGTCAATCCCCCGAACGCAATGAGCAGTTCTTC	CATSRVSGQSPERNEQFF
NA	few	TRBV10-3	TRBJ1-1	TGTGCCATCACCCTCGGGGGGCGAGTCACTGAAGCTTTCTTT	CAITLGGRVTEAFF
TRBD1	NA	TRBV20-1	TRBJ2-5	TGCAGTGCTTTCCGGACAGGCCCAGAGACCCAGTACTTC	CSAFRTGPETQYF
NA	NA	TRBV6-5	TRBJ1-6	TGTGCCAGCAGTTCCCGACAGGCCCCTAATTCACCCCTCCACTTT	CASSSRQAPNSPLHF
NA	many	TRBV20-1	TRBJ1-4	TGCAGTGCTAGAGATCAGGTGGCCGGACTTAATGAAAAACTGTTTTTT	CSARDQVAGLNEKLFF
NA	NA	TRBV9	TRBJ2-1	TGTGCCAGCAGCGTAGAGGCGGTTGGTCTCAATGAGCAGTTCTTC	CASSVEAVGLNEQFF
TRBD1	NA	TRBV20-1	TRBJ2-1	TGCAGTGCTAGGTCCGGGACAGGGGACTACAATGAGCAGTTCTTC	CSARSGTGDYNEQFF
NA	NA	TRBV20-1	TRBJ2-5	TGCAGTGCTCCCAACCCGGCCCTGTACAATGAGCAGTACTTC	CSAPNPALYNEQYF
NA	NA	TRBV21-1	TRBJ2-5	TGTGCCAGCAGCACGGGACTAGCGGGCCGTAAAGAGACCCAGTACTTC	CASSTGLAGRKETQYF
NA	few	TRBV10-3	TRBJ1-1	TGTGCCGTGGGCGGGGGGATCACTGAAGCTTTCTTT	CAVGGGITEAFF
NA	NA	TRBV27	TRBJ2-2	TGTGCCAGCAGTTTAGCCTCAGGGACGATTACGGAGCTGTTTTTT	CASSLASGTITELFF
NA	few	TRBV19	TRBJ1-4	TGTGCCAGTAGTACTCGATTAAGGGTCGGAAATGAAAAACTGTTTTTT	CASSTRLRVGNEKLFF
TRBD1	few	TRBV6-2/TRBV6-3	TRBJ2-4	TGTGCCAGCAGTCCGGGACAGACCCTAGCCAAAAACATTCAGTACTTC	CASSPGQTLAKNIQYF
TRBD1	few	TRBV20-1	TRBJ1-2	TGCAGTGCTAGACTTGGGACAGGGGGATCTGGCTACACCTTC	CSARLGTGGSGYTF
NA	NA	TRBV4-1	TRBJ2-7	TGCGCCAGCAGCCAAGTATTGGGTCTCTTCTACGAGCAGTACTTC	CASSQVLGLFYEQYF
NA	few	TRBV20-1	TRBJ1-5	TGCAGTGCTAGAGCTGGCAGTCACAATCAGCCCCAGCATTTT	CSARAGSHNQPQHF
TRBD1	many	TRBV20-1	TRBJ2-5	TGCAGTGCGGACACAGGGGGCAGAGGCCAAGAGACCCAGTACTTC	CSADTGGRGQETQYF
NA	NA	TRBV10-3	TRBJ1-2	TGTGCCATCAGTGTTAATATAGGACTCGGGAGTGGCTACACCTTC	CAISVNIGLGSGYTF
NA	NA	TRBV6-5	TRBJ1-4	TGTGCCAGCAGTGACTGGCAGGGAGGCGAAAAACTGTTTTTT	CASSDWQGGEKLFF
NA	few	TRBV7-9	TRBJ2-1	TGTGCCGTCAGAAGGTCCTACAATGAGCAGTTCTTC	CAVRRSYNEQFF
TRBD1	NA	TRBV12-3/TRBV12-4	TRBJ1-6	TGTGCCAGCAGTAGAAGGGGGACAGAGAATTCACCCCTCCACTTT	CASSRRGTENSPLHF
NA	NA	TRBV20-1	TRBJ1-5	TGCAGTGCGCAACCAGGGGTCATGAGGCCCCAGCATTTT	CSAQPGVMRPQHF
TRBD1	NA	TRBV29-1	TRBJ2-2	TGCAGCGTTGAGGTGGACAGGGGGCGAACCGGGGAGCTGTTTTTT	CSVEVDRGRTGELFF
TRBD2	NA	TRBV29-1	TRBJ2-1	TGCAGCGTTGACGAACCCAGCGGGGCTTACAAGGAGCAGTTCTTC	CSVDEPSGAYKEQFF
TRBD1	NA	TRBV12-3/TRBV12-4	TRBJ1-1	TGTGCCAGCAGGGAGACCAGGGGGAGCGGGCTGAACACTGAAGCTTTCTTT	CASRETRGSGLNTEAFF
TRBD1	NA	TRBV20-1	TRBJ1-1	TGCAGTGCTAGCCAGACAGGGCTCGGCACTGAAGCTTTCTTT	CSASQTGLGTEAFF
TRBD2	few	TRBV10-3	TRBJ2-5	TGTGCCATCAGTGAGCTCGATAGCGGGGGGCTTGGGACCCAGTACTTC	CAISELDSGGLGTQYF
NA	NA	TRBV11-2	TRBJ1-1	TGTGCCAGCAGCTTAGTCGGGGTACCGAACACTGAAGCTTTCTTT	CASSLVGVPNTEAFF
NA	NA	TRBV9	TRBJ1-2	TGTGCCAGCAGCGTACAGGGCTTCGGGGTGATTAATGGCTACACCTTC	CASSVQGFGVINGYTF
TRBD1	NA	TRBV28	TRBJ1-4	TGTGCCAGCAGTCGTCGACAGGGATCTGAAAAACTGTTTTTT	CASSRRQGSEKLFF
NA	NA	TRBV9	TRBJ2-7	TGTGCCAGCAGCGTAGAGGCAGGGGTTTGGAATGAGCAGTACTTC	CASSVEAGVWNEQYF
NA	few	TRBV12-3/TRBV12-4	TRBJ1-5	TGTGCCAGCAGCCCCCCGGGGTATAGCAATCAGCCCCAGCATTTT	CASSPPGYSNQPQHF
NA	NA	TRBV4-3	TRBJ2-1	TGCGCCAGCAGCCAACATTCCGGGGAGGTTGAGCAGTTCTTC	CASSQHSGEVEQFF
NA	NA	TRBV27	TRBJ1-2	TGTGCCAGCAGTTTATCCGGACAGTTCTATGGCTACACCTTC	CASSLSGQFYGYTF
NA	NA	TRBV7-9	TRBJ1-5	TGTGCCGGCAGTCCCATAAACGGAGCTCAGCCCCAGCATTTT	CAGSPINGAQPQHF
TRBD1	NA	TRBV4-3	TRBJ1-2	TGCGCCAGCAGCCAAGATATGTTCGGACAGGATGGCTACACCTTC	CASSQDMFGQDGYTF
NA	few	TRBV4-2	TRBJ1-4	TGTGCCAGCAGCCAAGCAAGCCAGGCAACTAATGAAAAACTGTTTTTT	CASSQASQATNEKLFF
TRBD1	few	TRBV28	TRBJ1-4	TGTGCCAGCAGTTCGGGACAGCATAATGAAAAACTGTTTTTT	CASSSGQHNEKLFF
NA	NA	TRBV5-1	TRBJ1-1	TGCGCCAGCAGCTTGGCCAGGGGCACCCAGAACACTGAAGCTTTCTTT	CASSLARGTQNTEAFF
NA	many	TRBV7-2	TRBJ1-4	TGTGCCAGCAGCTTAGATTTAGGCGAAAAACTGTTTTTT	CASSLDLGEKLFF
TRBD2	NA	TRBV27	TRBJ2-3	TGTGCCAGCAGTACGGGACTAGCGGCAGATACGCAGTATTTT	CASSTGLAADTQYF